One sample yielded the 2 T cell receptor beta chains listed below, sequenced in a study of graft-versus-host responses after intestinal transplantation. Data came from immunoSEQ multiplex PCR; TCRdb stores just in-frame clones and leaves some out. This sample has around 33,000 clones, with 90% to 95% found just once. This specimen consisted of PBMCs, obtained 16 days after intestinal transplant. These receptors came from a human patient who received an intestinal transplant, so some T cells may come from the graft donor.

In its sample, this clone was seen once. This sequence joins TRBV7-8 and TRBJ2-1; 7 nucleotides line up with TRBD1. V lost 6 bases and J lost 5; bases outside the gene matches: 25. CDR1 is SGHVS, CDR2 FQNEAQ, per germline. The CDR3 covers 20 residues. The chain's CDR3 is CASSPYHRDSARTLNNEQFF. CDR3 DNA sequence: TGTGCCAGCAGTCCTTACCACCGGGACAGTGCTAGGACACTGAACAATGAGCAGTTCTTC.

The chain joins TRBV7-9 to TRBJ2-4; 8 nucleotides align to TRBD1. This CDR3 spans 18 amino acids. Germline CDR1 is SEHNR and CDR2 is FQNEAQ (reference sequence). J lost 0 bases, V lost 3 bases, and 10 bases had no gene match. CDR3 sequence (DNA): TGTGCCAGCAGCTTTGGTGGCGTGACAGGGGTAGCCAAAAACATTCAGTACTTC. It encodes CASSFGGVTGVAKNIQYF.